The 5 T cell receptor beta chains reported below all come from one sample, sequenced in a study of T cells in narcolepsy. Sequencing was performed with immunoSEQ multiplex PCR; in TCRdb, only in-frame clones are kept and a portion is missing. This table has about 34,000 clones, approximately 85% appearing once. The material sequenced was CD45RA- memory CD4+ T cells from PBMCs. The receptors derive from a human donor with narcolepsy.

The V call is TRBV7-2, the J call TRBJ2-6; maybe TRBD2 (6 bases). From germline, CDR1 is SGHTA and CDR2 FQGNSA. The CDR3 is 19 amino acids. V was clipped by 6 bases and J by 0 bases, with 21 bases between them. The CDR3 nucleotides are TGTGCCAGCAGTTTGGGTCCGGGACTCCTTAGCTCTGGGGCCAACGTCCTGACTTTC. Protein: CASSLGPGLLSSGANVLTF.

The chain carries TRBV7-9 and TRBJ2-1; 8 nucleotides align to TRBD1. Germline V lookup: CDR1 SEHNR, CDR2 FQNEAQ (reference sequence). V lost 1 base to trimming and J lost 5 bases; unmatched junction nucleotides: 1. This CDR3 is built from 14 residues. The DNA of the CDR3 is TGTGCCAGCAGCTTAGGGACAGGGAACAATGAGCAGTTCTTC. Amino acids: CASSLGTGNNEQFF.

In nucleotides, the CDR3 is TGTGCCAGCAGGCCCCGGGGGGGGCGCCTTTACAATGAGCAGTTCTTC. Amino acids: CASRPRGGRLYNEQFF. The chain recombines TRBV7-2 with TRBJ2-1, with 8 bases matching TRBD2. CDR1 SGHTA and CDR2 FQGNSA come from the germline V gene. V lost 6 bases and J lost 4; bases outside the gene matches: 11. CDR3 length equals 16 residues.

This clone was counted once. The gene calls are TRBV28 and TRBJ1-2; a possible D gene is TRBD1 (6 bases). Deletions cut 7 bases from V and 2 bases from J, with 20 bases between. Per germline, CDR1 MDHEN and CDR2 SYDVKM. The CDR3 extends over 16 amino acids. The CDR3 DNA is TGTGCCAGCAACCCTGCCGCCGGGACACAGAACTATGGCTACACCTTC. Its translation is CASNPAAGTQNYGYTF.

J is TRBJ1-5 and V is TRBV6-6; 7 nucleotides align to TRBD1. The germline CDR1 and CDR2 sequences are MNHNY and SVGAGI (reference sequence). The CDR3 sequence is 14 residues long. With 5 bases clipped from V and 7 bases from J, the junction kept 8 bases outside the gene matches. The chain's CDR3 is CASSPTGAGQPQHF. In DNA, the CDR3 is TGTGCCAGCAGTCCTACAGGGGCAGGACAGCCCCAGCATTTT.